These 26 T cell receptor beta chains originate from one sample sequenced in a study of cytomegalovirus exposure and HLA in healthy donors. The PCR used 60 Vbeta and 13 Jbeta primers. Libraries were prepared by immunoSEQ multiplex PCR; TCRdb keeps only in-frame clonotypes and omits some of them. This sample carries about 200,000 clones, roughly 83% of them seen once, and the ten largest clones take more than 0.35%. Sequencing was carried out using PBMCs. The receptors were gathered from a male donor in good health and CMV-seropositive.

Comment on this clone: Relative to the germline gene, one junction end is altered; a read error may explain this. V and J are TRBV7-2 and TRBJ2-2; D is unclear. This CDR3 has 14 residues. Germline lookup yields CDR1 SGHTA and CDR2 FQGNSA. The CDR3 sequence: CASRLDFGTGELFF. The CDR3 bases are TGTGCCAGCAGATTAGACTTCGGCACCGGGGAGCTGTTTTTT. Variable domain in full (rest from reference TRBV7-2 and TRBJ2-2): GAGVSQSPSNKVTEKGKDVELRCDPISGHTALYWYRQSLGQGLEFLIYFQGNSAPDKSGLPSDRFSAERTGGSVSTLTIQRTQQEDSAVYLCASRLDFGTGELFFGEGSRLTVL.

CDR3 DNA: TGTGCCAGCAGTAAAATGGACAGGGACGACGAGCAGTACTTC. Amino acid sequence: CASSKMDRDDEQYF. The V call is TRBV6-1, the J call TRBJ2-5; TRBD1 agrees at 8 bases. With the DNA end fitting TRBJ2-7 better, the J assignment may be wrong. CDR3 size: 14 residues. The germline CDR1 and CDR2 sequences are MNHNS and SASEGT.

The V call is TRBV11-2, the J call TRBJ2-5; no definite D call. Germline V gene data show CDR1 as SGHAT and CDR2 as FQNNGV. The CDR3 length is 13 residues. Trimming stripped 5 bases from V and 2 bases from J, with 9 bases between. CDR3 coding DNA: TGTGCCAGCAGCGCGACAAGGCAAGAGACCCAGTACTTC. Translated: CASSATRQETQYF.

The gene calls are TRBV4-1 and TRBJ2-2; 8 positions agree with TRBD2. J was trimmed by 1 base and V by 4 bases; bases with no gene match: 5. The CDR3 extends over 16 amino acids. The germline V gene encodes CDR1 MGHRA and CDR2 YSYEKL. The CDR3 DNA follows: TGCGCCAGCAGCCCCCAACTAGCGGAGAACACCGGGGAGCTGTTTTTT. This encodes CASSPQLAENTGELFF.

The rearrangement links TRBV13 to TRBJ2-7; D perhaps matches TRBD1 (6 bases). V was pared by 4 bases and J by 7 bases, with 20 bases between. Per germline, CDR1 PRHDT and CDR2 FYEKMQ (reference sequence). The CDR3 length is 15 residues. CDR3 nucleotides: TGTGCCAGCAGCTCAAAGAGGGTGGGGGCCGAGGAGCAGTACTTC. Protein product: CASSSKRVGAEEQYF. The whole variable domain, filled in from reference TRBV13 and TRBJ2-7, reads AAGVIQSPRHLIKEKRETATLKCYPIPRHDTVYWYQQGPGQDPQFLISFYEKMQSDKGSIPDRFSAQQFSDYHSELNMSSLELGDSALYFCASSSKRVGAEEQYFGPGTRLTVT.

CDR3 nucleotides: TGCGCCAGCAGCCTAAGGAGCGTGGGGCTGAACACCGGGGAGCTGTTTTTT. Amino acids: CASSLRSVGLNTGELFF. The rearrangement links TRBV4-1 to TRBJ2-2, with D perhaps TRBD1 (5 bases). The CDR3 loop spans 17 amino acids. CDR1 MGHRA and CDR2 YSYEKL come from the germline V gene. V gave up 4 bases and J gave up 1 base, with 16 bases separating them.

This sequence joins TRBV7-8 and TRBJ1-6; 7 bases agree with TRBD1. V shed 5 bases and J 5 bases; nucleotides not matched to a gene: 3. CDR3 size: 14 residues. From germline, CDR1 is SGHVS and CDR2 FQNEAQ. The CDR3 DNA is TGTGCCAGCAGCACTGGACAGGATAATTCACCCCTCCACTTT. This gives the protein CASSTGQDNSPLHF.

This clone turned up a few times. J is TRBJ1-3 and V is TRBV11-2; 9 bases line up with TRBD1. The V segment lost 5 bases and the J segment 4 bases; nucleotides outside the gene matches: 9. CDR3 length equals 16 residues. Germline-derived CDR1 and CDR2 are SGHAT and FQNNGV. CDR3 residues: CASSPRDRVIGNTIYF. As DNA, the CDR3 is TGTGCCAGCAGCCCAAGGGACAGGGTGATCGGAAACACCATATATTTT.

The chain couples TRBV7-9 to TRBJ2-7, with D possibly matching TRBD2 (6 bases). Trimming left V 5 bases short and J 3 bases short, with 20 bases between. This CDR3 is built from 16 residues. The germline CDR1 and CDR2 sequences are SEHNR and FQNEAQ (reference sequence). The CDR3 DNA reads TGTGCCAGCAGCCCCCGATGGGCAGGAGGGAGCTACGAGCAGTACTTC. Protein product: CASSPRWAGGSYEQYF.

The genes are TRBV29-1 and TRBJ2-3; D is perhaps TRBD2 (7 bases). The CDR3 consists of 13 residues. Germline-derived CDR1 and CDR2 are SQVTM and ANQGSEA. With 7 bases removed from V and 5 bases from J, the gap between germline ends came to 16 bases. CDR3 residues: CSASGGAVDTQYF. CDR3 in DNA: TGCAGCGCGTCGGGGGGCGCGGTAGATACGCAGTATTTT.

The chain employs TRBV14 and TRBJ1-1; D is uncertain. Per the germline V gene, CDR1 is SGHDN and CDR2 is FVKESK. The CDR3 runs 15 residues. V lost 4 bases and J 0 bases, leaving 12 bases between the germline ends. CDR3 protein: CASSLMGGLNTEAFF. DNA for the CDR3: TGTGCCAGCAGCCTAATGGGAGGACTGAACACTGAAGCTTTCTTT.

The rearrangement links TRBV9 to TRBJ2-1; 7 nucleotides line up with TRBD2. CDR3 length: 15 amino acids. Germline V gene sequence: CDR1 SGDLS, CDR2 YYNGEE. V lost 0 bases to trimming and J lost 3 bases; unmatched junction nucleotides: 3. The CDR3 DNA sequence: TGTGCCAGCAGCGTAGGGGGGGGAGGCTACAATGAGCAGTTCTTC. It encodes CASSVGGGGYNEQFF.

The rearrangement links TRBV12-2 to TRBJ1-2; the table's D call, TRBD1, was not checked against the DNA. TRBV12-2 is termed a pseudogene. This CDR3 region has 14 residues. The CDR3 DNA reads TGTGCAAGTCGCTCACACCTCCACAGGGGTGGCTACACCTTC. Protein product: CASRSHLHRGGYTF.

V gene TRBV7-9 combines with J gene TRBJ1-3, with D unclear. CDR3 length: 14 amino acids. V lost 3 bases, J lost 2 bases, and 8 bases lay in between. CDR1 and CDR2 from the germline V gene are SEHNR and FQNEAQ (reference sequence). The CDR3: CASSFSGTGNTIYF. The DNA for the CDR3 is TGTGCCAGCAGCTTTTCGGGGACTGGAAACACCATATATTTT.

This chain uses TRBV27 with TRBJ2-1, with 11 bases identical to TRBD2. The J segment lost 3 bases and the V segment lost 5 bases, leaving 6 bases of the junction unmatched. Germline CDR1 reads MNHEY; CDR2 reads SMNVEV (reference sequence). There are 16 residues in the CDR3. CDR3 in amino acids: CASSEILAGDYNEQFF. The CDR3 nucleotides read TGTGCCAGCAGTGAAATACTAGCGGGGGACTACAATGAGCAGTTCTTC.

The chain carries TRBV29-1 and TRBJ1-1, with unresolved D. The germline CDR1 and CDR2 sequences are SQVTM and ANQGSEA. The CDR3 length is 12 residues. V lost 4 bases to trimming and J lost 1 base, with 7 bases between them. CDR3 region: CSVGFRNTEAFF. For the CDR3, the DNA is TGCAGCGTTGGCTTCAGGAACACTGAAGCTTTCTTT.

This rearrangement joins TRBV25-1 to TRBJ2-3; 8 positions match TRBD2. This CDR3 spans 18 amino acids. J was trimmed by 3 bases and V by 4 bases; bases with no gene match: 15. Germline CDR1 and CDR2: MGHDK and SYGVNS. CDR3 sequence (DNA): TGTGCCAGCAGTGCACCCTCTCCCGGGAGGGTGTATACAGATACGCAGTATTTT. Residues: CASSAPSPGRVYTDTQYF.

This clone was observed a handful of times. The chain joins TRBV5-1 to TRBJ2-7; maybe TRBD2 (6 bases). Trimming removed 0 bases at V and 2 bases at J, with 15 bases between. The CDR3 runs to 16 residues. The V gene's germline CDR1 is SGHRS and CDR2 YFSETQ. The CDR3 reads CASSLGATSMAYEQYF. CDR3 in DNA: TGCGCCAGCAGCTTGGGGGCCACTAGCATGGCCTACGAGCAGTACTTC.

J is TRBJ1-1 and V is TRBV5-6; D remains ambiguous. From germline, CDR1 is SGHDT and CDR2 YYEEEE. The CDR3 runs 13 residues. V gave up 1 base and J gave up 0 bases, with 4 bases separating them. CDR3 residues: CASSLKLNTEAFF. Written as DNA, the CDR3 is TGTGCCAGCAGCTTGAAGCTGAACACTGAAGCTTTCTTT.

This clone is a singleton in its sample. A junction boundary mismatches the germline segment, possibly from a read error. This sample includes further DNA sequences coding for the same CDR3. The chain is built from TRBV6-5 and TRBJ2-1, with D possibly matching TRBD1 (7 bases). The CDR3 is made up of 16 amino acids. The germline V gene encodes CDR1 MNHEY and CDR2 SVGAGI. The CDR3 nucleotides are TGCGCCAGCAGTTACTCGGGACAGTTAGGGGGGAAAGAGCAGTTCTTC. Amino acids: CASSYSGQLGGKEQFF.

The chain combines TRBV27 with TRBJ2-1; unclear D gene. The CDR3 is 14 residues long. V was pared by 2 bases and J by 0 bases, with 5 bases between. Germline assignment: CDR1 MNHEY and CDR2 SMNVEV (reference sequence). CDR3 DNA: TGTGCCAGCAGTTTAATGAGCTCCTACAATGAGCAGTTCTTC. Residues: CASSLMSSYNEQFF.

CDR3 bases: TGTGCCAGCAGCTCTAGGGACAGGAATAATTCACCCCTCCACTTT. It encodes CASSSRDRNNSPLHF. The chain links TRBV7-9 to TRBJ1-6; 8 nucleotides agree with TRBD1. Trimming at V came to 4 bases and at J to 5 bases, leaving 4 bases not matched to a gene. Germline CDR1 and CDR2: SEHNR and FQNEAQ (reference sequence). This CDR3 spans 15 amino acids.

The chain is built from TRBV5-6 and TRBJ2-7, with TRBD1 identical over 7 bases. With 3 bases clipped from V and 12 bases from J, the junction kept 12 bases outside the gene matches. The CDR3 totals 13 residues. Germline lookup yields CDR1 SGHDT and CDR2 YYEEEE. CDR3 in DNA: TGTGCCAGCAGCTCCATTAACCGGGACAGAGGGTACTTC. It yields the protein CASSSINRDRGYF.

Here the CDR3 DNA reads TGTGCCATCAGTGGGCAAGACTACGAGCAGTACTTC. As protein: CAISGQDYEQYF. The chain is built from TRBV10-3 and TRBJ2-7; D ambiguous. CDR1 and CDR2 from the germline V gene are ENHRY and SYGVKD. V lost 4 bases and J 3 bases, leaving 7 bases between the germline ends. This CDR3 is built from 12 residues.

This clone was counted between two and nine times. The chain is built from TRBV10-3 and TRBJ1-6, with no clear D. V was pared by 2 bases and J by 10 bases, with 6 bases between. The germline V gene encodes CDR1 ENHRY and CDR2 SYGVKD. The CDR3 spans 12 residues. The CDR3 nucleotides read TGTGCCATCAGTGAGGGAGAATCACCCCTCCACTTT. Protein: CAISEGESPLHF.

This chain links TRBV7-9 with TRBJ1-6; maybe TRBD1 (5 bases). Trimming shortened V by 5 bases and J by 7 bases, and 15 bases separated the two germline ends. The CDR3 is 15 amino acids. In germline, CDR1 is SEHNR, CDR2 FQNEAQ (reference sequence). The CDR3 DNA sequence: TGTGCCAGCAGCCCGTGGACGGGGGGGAATTCACCCCTCCACTTT. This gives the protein CASSPWTGGNSPLHF.